The next 11 T cell receptor beta chains were all read from a single sample in a study of a mutant IDH1 vaccine in newly diagnosed glioma (dated by TCRdb to about 2021). Antigen specificity for these receptors is unknown. What this sample's time point label stands for: week 47, end of study. Each vaccine dose was 300 ug of a 20-mer mutant IDH1 peptide in Montanide, given subcutaneously with topical imiquimod. Libraries came from the immunoSEQ multiplex PCR assay. TCRdb took over this immuneACCESS table, retaining in-frame rearrangements with V and J assigned. Such tables are incomplete; in checked studies, under half of the missing clones stem from an unresolved V gene, and the remainder is unexplained. This sample lists tens of thousands of clones; around 82% were detected once. 15% to 20% of the sample belongs to the ten largest clones. This specimen was PBMCs, taken from a glioma patient whose treatment included an IDH1 peptide vaccine. Receptors were obtained from a man aged 18 to 30 with glioma. Some clones in this sample may be carry-over from other donors' samples.

The chain joins TRBV11-2 to TRBJ2-5; the match to TRBD2 covers 8 bases. Germline assignment: CDR1 SGHAT and CDR2 FQNNGV. Trimming removed 5 bases from V and 5 bases from J; junction bases left unmatched: 7. The CDR3 consists of 14 residues. The CDR3 protein is CASSRVERGETQYF. DNA for the CDR3: TGTGCCAGCAGCCGAGTGGAGCGGGGGGAGACCCAGTACTTC.

CDR3 in DNA: TGTGCTAGTGGTTTGAATCCGGGGGCCATCGGGGAGCAGTACTTC. Encoded protein: CASGLNPGAIGEQYF. The rearrangement links TRBV12-5 to TRBJ2-7; tentatively, D is TRBD1 or TRBD2 (6 bases each). CDR3 size: 15 residues. In germline, CDR1 is LGHNT, CDR2 FRNRAP. Trimming stripped 2 bases from V and 7 bases from J, with 18 bases between.

The chain uses TRBV29-1 and TRBJ2-2; weak D call: TRBD1 (6 bases). V was trimmed by 5 bases and J by 2 bases, leaving 12 bases between them. The CDR3 runs 14 residues. Germline CDR1 reads SQVTM; CDR2 reads ANQGSEA. CDR3 region: CSVQGQGNTGELFF. DNA of the CDR3: TGCAGCGTTCAGGGGCAGGGAAACACCGGGGAGCTGTTTTTT.

The chain employs TRBV29-1 and TRBJ2-7; 11 nucleotides agree with TRBD2. This CDR3 contains 12 residues. Germline CDR1 and CDR2: SQVTM and ANQGSEA. Germline trimming cut 1 base from V and 7 bases from J; bases unmatched to any gene: 0. The CDR3 DNA sequence: TGCAGCGTTGAAGGACTAGCGGGGGAGCAGTACTTC. This encodes CSVEGLAGEQYF.

The J gene is TRBJ1-1, the V gene TRBV4-1; possibly TRBD1 for D (6 bases). The length of the CDR3 is 18 residues. The germline CDR1 and CDR2 sequences are MGHRA and YSYEKL. V lost 4 bases and J 3 bases, leaving 24 bases between the germline ends. The CDR3 reads CASSLLPAGGRRDTEAFF. The CDR3 DNA follows: TGCGCCAGCAGCCTCCTCCCAGCCGGGGGGCGCAGGGACACTGAAGCTTTCTTT.

This chain uses TRBV5-6 with TRBJ1-5, with D hard to call. The CDR3 is 13 residues long. The germline CDR1 and CDR2 sequences are SGHDT and YYEEEE. V lost 1 base, J lost 2 bases, and 4 bases lay in between. The CDR3 coding sequence is TGTGCCAGCAGCTTGTCCGGCAATCAGCCCCAGCATTTT. Translation: CASSLSGNQPQHF.

This chain uses TRBV7-9 with TRBJ1-4; no clear D gene. CDR3 size: 14 residues. The V gene lost 4 bases and the J gene lost 7 bases, with 13 bases spanning the gap. In germline, CDR1 is SEHNR, CDR2 FQNEAQ (reference sequence). For the CDR3, the DNA is TGTGCCAGCAGCTCAGGACCGATGGGTGAAAAACTGTTTTTT. This sequence encodes CASSSGPMGEKLFF.

The chain couples TRBV4-3 to TRBJ1-1; D not resolved. The germline CDR1 and CDR2 sequences are LGHNA and YSLEER. The CDR3 contains 15 residues. The V end lost 0 bases, the J end lost 3 bases, and 11 bases lay between the germline ends. This CDR3 is CASSQDRVLDTEAFF. In nucleotides, the CDR3 is TGCGCCAGCAGCCAAGATCGGGTTTTGGACACTGAAGCTTTCTTT.

The chain couples TRBV4-1 to TRBJ1-2; TRBD1 aligns across 8 bases. Germline V gene data show CDR1 as MGHRA and CDR2 as YSYEKL. V lost 6 bases to trimming and J lost 2 bases; unmatched junction nucleotides: 5. This CDR3 is 14 amino acids long. CDR3 DNA: TGCGCCAGCAGTCGGGACAGGTTAAACTATGGCTACACCTTC. Amino acids: CASSRDRLNYGYTF.

The rearrangement uses TRBV2 and TRBJ2-2; D might be TRBD1 (5 bases). The CDR3 contains 16 residues. Looked up from germline, CDR1 is SNHLY and CDR2 is FYNNEI. Trimming left V 4 bases short and J 3 bases short, with 15 bases between. The CDR3 region has the DNA TGTGCCAGCAGTGTCACAGGAATGGAGTACACCGGGGAGCTGTTTTTT. Encoded protein: CASSVTGMEYTGELFF.

The chain links TRBV5-1 to TRBJ1-3, with D hard to call. The V gene lost 0 bases and the J gene lost 0 bases, with 7 bases spanning the gap. The germline CDR1 and CDR2 sequences are SGHRS and YFSETQ. The CDR3 runs 15 residues. The CDR3, as DNA: TGCGCCAGCAGCTTGGCCGGGAGCTCTGGAAACACCATATATTTT. Protein: CASSLAGSSGNTIYF.